This T cell receptor beta chain was identified during a study of T cells in women clearing cervical HPV infection. Study as a whole: For cases, blood was sampled a median approximately 150 days after lesion detection, interquartile range roughly 80 to 200 days.

The CDR3 consists of 16 residues. Per germline, CDR1 LNHDA and CDR2 SQIVND (reference sequence). J lost 8 bases, V lost 5 bases, and 13 bases had no gene match. Generated by immunoSEQ multiplex PCR, the TCRdb table keeps only in-frame clones and is missing some. The ten top clones account for about 8.6%, within a sample of 20,000 to 25,000 clones. This clone is identified as medium-sized from frequency. Its antigen remains unknown. Read coverage stops 3 residues before the CDR3 terminus; the germline J gene supplies the remainder. Study-level points and caveats: CIN3+ cases had significantly higher TCR richness than controls; evenness did not differ.

The J gene is TRBJ2-1, the V gene TRBV19; 9 nucleotides align to TRBD1. The source material was blood buffy coat. This receptor was taken from a woman between 18 and 75 years old with a cervical HPV16 infection that either progressed to CIN3+ or cleared (not recorded which). CDR3 amino acids: CASSPMWGTGMYEQFF. The covered CDR3 bases are TGTGCCAGTAGTCCCATGTGGGGGACAGGGATGTATGAG.